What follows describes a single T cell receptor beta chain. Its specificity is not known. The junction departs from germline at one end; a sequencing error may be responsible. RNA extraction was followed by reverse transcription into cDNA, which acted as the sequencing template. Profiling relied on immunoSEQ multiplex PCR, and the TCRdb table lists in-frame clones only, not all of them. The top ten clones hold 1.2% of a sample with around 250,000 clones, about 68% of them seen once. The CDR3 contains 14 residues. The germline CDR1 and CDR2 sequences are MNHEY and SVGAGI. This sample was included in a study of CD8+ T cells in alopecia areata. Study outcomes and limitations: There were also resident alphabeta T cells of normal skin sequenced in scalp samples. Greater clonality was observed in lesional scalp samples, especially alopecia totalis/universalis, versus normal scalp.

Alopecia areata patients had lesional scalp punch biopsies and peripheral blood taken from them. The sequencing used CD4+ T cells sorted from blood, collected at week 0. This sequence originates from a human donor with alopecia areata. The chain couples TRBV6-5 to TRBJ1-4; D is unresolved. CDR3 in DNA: TGTGCCAGCAGTTACGCCGAGACTAGTGAAAAACTGTTTTTT. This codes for CASSYAETSEKLFF.